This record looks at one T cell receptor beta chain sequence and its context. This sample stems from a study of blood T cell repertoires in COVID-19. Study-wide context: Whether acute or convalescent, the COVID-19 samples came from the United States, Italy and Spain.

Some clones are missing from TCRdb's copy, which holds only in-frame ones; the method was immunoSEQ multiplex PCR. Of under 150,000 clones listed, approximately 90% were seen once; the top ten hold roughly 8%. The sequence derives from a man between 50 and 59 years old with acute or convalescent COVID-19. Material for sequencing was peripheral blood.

The DNA of the CDR3 is TGTGCCAGCAGCCTCCGACTAGCGGGAAGCACAGATACGCAGTATTTT. Its translation: CASSLRLAGSTDTQYF. The V gene is TRBV3-1 (or the pseudogene TRBV3-2), the J gene TRBJ2-3; 11 bases match TRBD2. The length of the CDR3 is 16 residues. V gave up 4 bases and J gave up 0 bases; unmatched junction bases: 3. Germline CDR1 and CDR2: LGHDT and YNNKEL (reference sequence).